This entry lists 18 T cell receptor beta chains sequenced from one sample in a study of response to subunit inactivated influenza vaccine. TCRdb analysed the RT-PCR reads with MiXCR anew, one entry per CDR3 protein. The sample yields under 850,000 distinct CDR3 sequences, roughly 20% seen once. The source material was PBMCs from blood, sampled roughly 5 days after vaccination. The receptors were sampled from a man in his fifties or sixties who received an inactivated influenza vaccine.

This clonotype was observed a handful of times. The CDR3 DNA reads as TGTGCCATCAGTGGAACAGGGTTTGGCACTGAAGCTTTCTTT. Its translation is CAISGTGFGTEAFF. This chain links TRBV10-3 with TRBJ1-1; TRBD1 is a possible D gene (6 bases). The CDR3 contains 14 residues. V lost 4 bases to trimming and J lost 4 bases, with 13 bases between them. Looked up from germline, CDR1 is ENHRY and CDR2 is SYGVKD.

The CDR3: CASRFSLYNEQFF. Written as DNA, the CDR3 is TGTGCCAGCAGGTTTTCGCTCTACAATGAGCAGTTCTTC. The chain links TRBV6-2 or TRBV6-3 to TRBJ2-1; D is ambiguous. The CDR3 consists of 13 residues. CDR1 and CDR2 (germline): MNHEY, SVGEGT. With 6 bases removed from V and 3 bases from J, the gap between germline ends came to 9 bases.

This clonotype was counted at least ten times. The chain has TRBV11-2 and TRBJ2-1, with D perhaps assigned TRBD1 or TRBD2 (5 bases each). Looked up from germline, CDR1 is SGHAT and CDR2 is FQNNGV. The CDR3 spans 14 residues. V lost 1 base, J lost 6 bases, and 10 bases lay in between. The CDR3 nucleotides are TGTGCCAGCAGCTTAGCCAGGGCGGGCAATGAGCAGTTCTTC. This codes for CASSLARAGNEQFF.

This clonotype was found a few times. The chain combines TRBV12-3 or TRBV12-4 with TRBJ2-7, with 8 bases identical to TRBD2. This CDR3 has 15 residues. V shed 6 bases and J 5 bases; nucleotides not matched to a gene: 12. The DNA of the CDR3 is TGTGCCAGCAGCCCTGGAAGCGGGAGTATCCACGAGCAGTACTTC. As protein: CASSPGSGSIHEQYF.

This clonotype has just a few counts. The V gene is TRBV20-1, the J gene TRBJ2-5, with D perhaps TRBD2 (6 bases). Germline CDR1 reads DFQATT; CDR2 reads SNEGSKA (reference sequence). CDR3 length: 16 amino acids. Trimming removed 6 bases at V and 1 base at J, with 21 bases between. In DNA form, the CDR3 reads TGCAGTGCCGTAGGGTTCCAGCGGGCAAGCCAAGAGACCCAGTACTTC. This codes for CSAVGFQRASQETQYF.

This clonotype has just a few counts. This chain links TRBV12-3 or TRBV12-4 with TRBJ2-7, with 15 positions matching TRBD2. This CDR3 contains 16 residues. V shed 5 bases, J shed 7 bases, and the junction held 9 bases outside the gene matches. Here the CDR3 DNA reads TGTGCCAGCAGTCTCACGGGACTAGCGGGAGGATGGGAGCAGTACTTC. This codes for CASSLTGLAGGWEQYF.

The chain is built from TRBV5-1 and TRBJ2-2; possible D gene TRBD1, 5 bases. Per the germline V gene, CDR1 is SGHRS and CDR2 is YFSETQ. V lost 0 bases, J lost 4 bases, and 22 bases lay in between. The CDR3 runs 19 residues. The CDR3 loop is CASSLAILVETASTGELFF. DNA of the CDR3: TGCGCCAGCAGCTTGGCCATTCTGGTCGAGACAGCGAGCACCGGGGAGCTGTTTTTT.

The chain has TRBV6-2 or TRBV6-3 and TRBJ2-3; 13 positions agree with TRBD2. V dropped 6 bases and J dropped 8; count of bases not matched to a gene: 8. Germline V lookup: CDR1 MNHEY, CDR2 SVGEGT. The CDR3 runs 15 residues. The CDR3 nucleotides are TGTGCCAGCAGACTACTAGCGGGAGGGAGGACTACGCAGTATTTT. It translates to CASRLLAGGRTTQYF.

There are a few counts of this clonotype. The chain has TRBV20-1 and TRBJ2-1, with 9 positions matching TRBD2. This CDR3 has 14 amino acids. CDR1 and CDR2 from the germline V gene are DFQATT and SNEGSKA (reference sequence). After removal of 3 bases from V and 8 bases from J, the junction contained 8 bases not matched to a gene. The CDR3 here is CSASSSGSPHEQFF. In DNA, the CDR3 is TGCAGTGCTAGTAGTAGCGGGAGTCCGCATGAGCAGTTCTTC.

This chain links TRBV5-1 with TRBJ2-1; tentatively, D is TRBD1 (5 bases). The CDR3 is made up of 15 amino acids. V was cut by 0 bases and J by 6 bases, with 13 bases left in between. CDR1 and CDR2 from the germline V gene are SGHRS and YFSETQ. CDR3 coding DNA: TGCGCCAGCAGCTTGGGTCCGGACACATGCAATGAGCAGTTCTTC. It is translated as CASSLGPDTCNEQFF.

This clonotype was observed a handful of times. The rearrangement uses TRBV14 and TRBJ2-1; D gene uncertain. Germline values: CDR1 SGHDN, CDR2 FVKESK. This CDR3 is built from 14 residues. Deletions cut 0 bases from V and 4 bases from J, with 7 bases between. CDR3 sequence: CASSQDFGYNEQFF. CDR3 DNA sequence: TGTGCCAGCAGCCAAGATTTTGGGTACAATGAGCAGTTCTTC.

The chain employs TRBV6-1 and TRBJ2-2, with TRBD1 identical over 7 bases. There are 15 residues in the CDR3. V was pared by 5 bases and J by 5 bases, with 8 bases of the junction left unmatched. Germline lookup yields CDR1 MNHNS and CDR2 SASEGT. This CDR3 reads CASSRRTGLTGELFF. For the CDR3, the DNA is TGTGCCAGCAGTCGGCGGACAGGTCTTACCGGGGAGCTGTTTTTT.

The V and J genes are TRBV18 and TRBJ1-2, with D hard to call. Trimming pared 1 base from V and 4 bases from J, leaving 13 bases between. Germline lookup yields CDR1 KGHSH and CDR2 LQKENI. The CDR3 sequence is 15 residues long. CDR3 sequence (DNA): TGTGCCAGCTCACCACGCCCGCGTTCCGTCTATGGCTACACCTTC. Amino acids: CASSPRPRSVYGYTF.

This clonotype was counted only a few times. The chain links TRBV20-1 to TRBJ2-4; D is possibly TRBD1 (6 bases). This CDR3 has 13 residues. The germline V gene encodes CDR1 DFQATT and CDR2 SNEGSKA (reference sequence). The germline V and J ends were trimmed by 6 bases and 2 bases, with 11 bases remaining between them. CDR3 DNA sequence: TGCAGTGCGGACGACAGGTCCAAAAACATTCAGTACTTC. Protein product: CSADDRSKNIQYF.

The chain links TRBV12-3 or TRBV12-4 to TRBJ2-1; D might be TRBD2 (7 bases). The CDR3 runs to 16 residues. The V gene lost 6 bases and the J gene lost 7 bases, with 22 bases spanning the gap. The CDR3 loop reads CASRPLLGGGPNEQFF. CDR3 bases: TGTGCCAGCAGGCCCCTATTAGGGGGAGGGCCTAATGAGCAGTTCTTC.

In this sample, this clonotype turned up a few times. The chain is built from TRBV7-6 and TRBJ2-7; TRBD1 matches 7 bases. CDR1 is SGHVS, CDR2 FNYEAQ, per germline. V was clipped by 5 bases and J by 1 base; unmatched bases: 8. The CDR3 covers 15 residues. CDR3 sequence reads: CASSQGTVPSYEQYF. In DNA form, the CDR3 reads TGTGCCAGCAGCCAGGGGACAGTTCCTTCCTACGAGCAGTACTTC. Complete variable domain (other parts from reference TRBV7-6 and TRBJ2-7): GAGVSQSPRYKVTKRGQDVALRCDPISGHVSLYWYRQALGQGPEFLTYFNYEAQQDKSGLPNDRFSAERPEGSISTLTIQRTEQRDSAMYRCASSQGTVPSYEQYFGPGTRLTVT.

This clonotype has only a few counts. The CDR3 nucleotides are TGTGCCAGCAGCTTGACGACTAGCGGGGAGAATACGCAGTATTTT. Amino acid sequence: CASSLTTSGENTQYF. The V gene is TRBV4-2, the J gene TRBJ2-3; 11 bases agree with TRBD2. The germline V gene encodes CDR1 LGHNA and CDR2 YNFKEQ. V gave up 5 bases and J gave up 7 bases; unmatched junction bases: 8. The CDR3 is 15 amino acids.

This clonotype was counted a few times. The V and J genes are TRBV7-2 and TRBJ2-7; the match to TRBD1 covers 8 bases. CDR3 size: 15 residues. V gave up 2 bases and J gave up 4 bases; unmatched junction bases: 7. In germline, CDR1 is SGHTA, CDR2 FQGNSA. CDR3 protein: CASSLRQGAVYEQYF. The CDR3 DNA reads TGTGCCAGCAGCTTAAGGCAGGGGGCGGTGTACGAGCAGTACTTC.